Below are 20 T cell receptor beta chains sequenced from a single sample in a study of T cells in Graves' hyperthyroidism and ophthalmopathy. TCR beta CDR3 regions were amplified from RNA transcripts. HTBI primers were used for first-round RT-PCR of the TCR CDR3. One entry per CDR3 protein, called by TCRdb with MiXCR from the multiplex PCR reads. The sample shows about 500,000 distinct CDR3 sequences, around 15% of them seen only once. The sequenced sample consisted of blood. Source of these receptors: a young woman with Graves' hyperthyroidism.

The chain carries TRBV4-1 and TRBJ2-3, with 9 nucleotides matching TRBD2. The CDR3 has 16 amino acids. With 1 base clipped from V and 1 base from J, the junction kept 3 bases outside the gene matches. Looked up from germline, CDR1 is MGHRA and CDR2 is YSYEKL. CDR3 amino acids: CASSQGKREGTDTQYF. DNA for the CDR3: TGCGCCAGCAGCCAAGGGAAGCGGGAGGGCACAGATACGCAGTATTTT.

V usage is TRBV4-1 and J usage is TRBJ1-2; 9 nucleotides align to TRBD1. Germline V gene data show CDR1 as MGHRA and CDR2 as YSYEKL. This CDR3 spans 14 amino acids. V shed 6 bases, J shed 0 bases, and the junction held 2 bases outside the gene matches. The CDR3 DNA follows: TGCGCCAGCAGACAGGGGGCCTCTAACTATGGCTACACCTTC. It encodes CASRQGASNYGYTF.

V is TRBV18 and J is TRBJ2-5; 8 nucleotides agree with TRBD1. Germline CDR1 reads KGHSH; CDR2 reads LQKENI. The trim removed 2 bases at V and 3 bases at J, leaving 2 bases unmatched. The CDR3 is made up of 14 amino acids. CDR3 in DNA: TGTGCCAGCTCACCAGACAGGGGAAAAGAGACCCAGTACTTC. This gives the protein CASSPDRGKETQYF.

This chain links TRBV7-8 with TRBJ2-3; 8 bases line up with TRBD2. The CDR3 loop spans 17 amino acids. With V trimmed by 5 bases and J by 0 bases, 10 bases remained unmatched. Germline-derived CDR1 and CDR2 are SGHVS and FQNEAQ. The CDR3 protein is CASSRGGGIRSTDTQYF. The CDR3, as DNA: TGTGCCAGCAGCCGGGGGGGGGGGATCCGTAGCACAGATACGCAGTATTTT.

This clonotype was counted ten times or more. The chain employs TRBV11-2 and TRBJ2-1; D unclear. Trimming left V 4 bases short and J 1 base short, with 14 bases between. This CDR3 has 16 residues. CDR1 and CDR2 from the germline V gene are SGHAT and FQNNGV. CDR3 loop: CASSSPPQGSYNEQFF. The CDR3 nucleotides read TGTGCCAGCAGCTCCCCCCCCCAAGGGTCCTACAATGAGCAGTTCTTC.

The CDR3 loop reads CASSPTRLRFKNVDEQYF. In nucleotides, the CDR3 is TGCGCCAGCAGCCCGACACGGTTGAGGTTTAAAAACGTGGACGAGCAGTACTTC. This chain joins TRBV5-1 and TRBJ2-7; no clear D. The CDR3 spans 18 residues. V gave up 4 bases and J gave up 5 bases, with 28 bases separating them. The germline gives CDR1 SGHRS, CDR2 YFSETQ. The full variable domain, rest sourced from reference TRBV5-1 and TRBJ2-7, is KAGVTQTPRYLIKTRGQQVTLSCSPISGHRSVSWYQQTPGQGLQFLFEYFSETQRNKGNFPGRFSGRQFSNSRSEMNVSTLELGDSALYLCASSPTRLRFKNVDEQYFGPGTRLTVT.

This clonotype has a handful of counts. The chain combines TRBV4-2 with TRBJ1-5, with D hard to call. V was trimmed by 0 bases and J by 4 bases, leaving 13 bases between them. This CDR3 contains 16 residues. Per germline, CDR1 LGHNA and CDR2 YNFKEQ. The CDR3 DNA sequence: TGTGCCAGCAGCCAAGATCCCTGGGAAGGAAATCAGCCCCAGCATTTT. Translating gives CASSQDPWEGNQPQHF.

This clonotype was seen a few times. The chain is built from TRBV24-1 and TRBJ2-1; D ambiguous. Germline loops: CDR1 KGHDR, CDR2 SFDVKD. The CDR3 totals 14 residues. V was clipped by 3 bases and J by 7 bases, with 12 bases between them. DNA of the CDR3: TGTGCCACCAGTGATCAAGGGATTTTAAATGAGCAGTTCTTC. Its protein product is CATSDQGILNEQFF.

This clonotype has more than one count but fewer than ten. The chain employs TRBV14 and TRBJ2-1; 9 positions agree with TRBD2. The CDR3 covers 15 residues. V shed 5 bases and J 6 bases; nucleotides not matched to a gene: 8. The germline gives CDR1 SGHDN, CDR2 FVKESK. The chain's CDR3 is CASSAWAGGPNEQFF. The CDR3 DNA sequence: TGTGCCAGCAGCGCATGGGCGGGAGGGCCCAATGAGCAGTTCTTC. The full variable domain, rest sourced from reference TRBV14 and TRBJ2-1, is EAGVTQFPSHSVIEKGQTVTLRCDPISGHDNLYWYRRVMGKEIKFLLHFVKESKQDESGMPNNRFLAERTGGTYSTLKVQPAELEDSGVYFCASSAWAGGPNEQFFGPGTRLTVL.

This clonotype was counted between two and nine times. V usage is TRBV29-1 and J usage is TRBJ1-2, with D possibly matching TRBD1 (5 bases). V gave up 6 bases and J gave up 2 bases, with 16 bases separating them. The germline CDR1 and CDR2 sequences are SQVTM and ANQGSEA. This CDR3 has 14 residues. CDR3 sequence (DNA): TGCAGCGTCGTACCAGGGCTACACAACTATGGCTACACCTTC. As protein: CSVVPGLHNYGYTF.

This clonotype occurred many times. The V call is TRBV11-3, the J call TRBJ2-7, with 7 bases lining up with TRBD1. Germline V gene sequence: CDR1 SGHNT, CDR2 YENEEA. Unmatched junction bases numbered 1, after V lost 5 bases and J lost 6 bases. The CDR3 contains 11 residues. The CDR3 spells CASSAGGEQYF. The CDR3 nucleotides read TGTGCCAGCAGCGCAGGGGGCGAGCAGTACTTC. The whole variable domain, filled in from reference TRBV11-3 and TRBJ2-7, reads EAGVVQSPRYKIIEKKQPVAFWCNPISGHNTLYWYLQNLGQGPELLIRYENEEAVDDSQLPKDRFSAERLKGVDSTLKIQPAELGDSAVYLCASSAGGEQYFGPGTRLTVT.

This clonotype has ten or more counts. The CDR3 here is CASSLNSGRGYTF. In DNA form, the CDR3 reads TGTGCCAGCAGCTTGAACAGCGGGCGTGGCTACACCTTC. The V call is TRBV7-2, the J call TRBJ1-2; D is undetermined. Trimming pared 3 bases from V and 7 bases from J, leaving 12 bases between. The CDR3 extends over 13 amino acids. From germline, CDR1 is SGHTA and CDR2 FQGNSA. The whole variable domain, filled in from reference TRBV7-2 and TRBJ1-2, reads GAGVSQSPSNKVTEKGKDVELRCDPISGHTALYWYRQSLGQGLEFLIYFQGNSAPDKSGLPSDRFSAERTGGSVSTLTIQRTQQEDSAVYLCASSLNSGRGYTFGSGTRLTVV.

This clonotype was seen many times. The CDR3 DNA sequence: TGTGCCAGCAGTCAGCGGGGGGAGCTGTTTTTT. Its protein is CASSQRGELFF. The gene calls are TRBV27 and TRBJ2-2; D possibly corresponds to TRBD2 (5 bases). CDR3 length: 11 amino acids. Germline CDR1 reads MNHEY; CDR2 reads SMNVEV (reference sequence). The V end lost 5 bases, the J end lost 8 bases, and 6 bases lay between the germline ends.

Many counts were recorded for this clonotype. This chain links TRBV5-1 with TRBJ2-1; 9 bases match TRBD2. Per the germline V gene, CDR1 is SGHRS and CDR2 is YFSETQ. The trim removed 1 base at V and 2 bases at J, leaving 13 bases unmatched. The CDR3 has 19 residues. The CDR3 sequence is CASSLWLAGSEGPYNEQFF. The CDR3 region has the DNA TGCGCCAGCAGCTTGTGGCTAGCGGGATCAGAAGGTCCCTACAATGAGCAGTTCTTC.

This clonotype was counted at least ten times. The chain has TRBV19 and TRBJ1-2; the match to TRBD1 covers 9 bases. The length of the CDR3 is 14 residues. J gave up 4 bases and V 8 bases, and 8 bases lay outside the gene matches. The V gene's germline CDR1 is LNHDA and CDR2 SQIVND (reference sequence). The DNA of the CDR3 is TGTGCCAGTCATCCCCTACAGGGGGCCTATGGCTACACCTTC. Translated, it gives CASHPLQGAYGYTF.

In this sample, this clonotype turned up many times. The rearrangement links TRBV5-1 to TRBJ2-5; D is uncertain. Germline V gene sequence: CDR1 SGHRS, CDR2 YFSETQ. The V and J ends lost 2 bases and 0 bases respectively, with 8 bases between them. This CDR3 has 14 amino acids. The CDR3 DNA follows: TGCGCCAGCAGCTTCCTGTTAGACCAAGAGACCCAGTACTTC. It specifies CASSFLLDQETQYF.

This clonotype was counted ten times or more. The chain uses TRBV6-6 and TRBJ1-6, with D tentatively TRBD1 (5 bases). V lost 0 bases to trimming and J lost 9 bases, with 9 bases between them. CDR1 and CDR2 (germline): MNHNY, SVGAGI (reference sequence). The CDR3 has 14 amino acids. This CDR3 is CASSYSGGASPLHF. The DNA of the CDR3 is TGTGCCAGCAGTTACTCAGGCGGGGCTTCACCCCTCCACTTT.

The chain links TRBV30 to TRBJ1-3; D possibly corresponds to TRBD1 (6 bases). Germline CDR1 and CDR2: GTSNPN and SVGIG (reference sequence). CDR3 length: 16 residues. V gave up 0 bases and J gave up 2 bases, with 14 bases separating them. The CDR3 loop reads CAWSVGQLDTGNTIYF. The DNA of the CDR3 is TGTGCCTGGAGTGTCGGACAGCTAGATACTGGAAACACCATATATTTT. Supplemented by reference TRBV30 and TRBJ1-3, the full variable domain reads SQTIHQWPATLVQPVGSPLSLECTVEGTSNPNLYWYRQAAGRGLQLLFYSVGIGQISSEVPQNLSASRPQDRQFILSSKKLLLSDSGFYLCAWSVGQLDTGNTIYFGEGSWLTVV.

This clonotype was seen ten or more times. V is TRBV19 and J is TRBJ1-5, with D possibly matching TRBD1 (6 bases). Germline loops: CDR1 LNHDA, CDR2 SQIVND (reference sequence). V was clipped by 7 bases and J by 0 bases, with 19 bases between them. CDR3 length: 17 residues. The CDR3 nucleotides are TGTGCCAGTACCCCGGGCGGGGGGCGCAATAGCAATCAGCCCCAGCATTTT. Amino acids: CASTPGGGRNSNQPQHF. Full variable domain (missing parts from reference TRBV19 and TRBJ1-5): DGGITQSPKYLFRKEGQNVTLSCEQNLNHDAMYWYRQDPGQGLRLIYYSQIVNDFQKGDIAEGYSVSREKKESFPLTVTSAQKNPTAFYLCASTPGGGRNSNQPQHFGDGTRLSIL.

This clonotype appeared many times. This rearrangement joins TRBV30 to TRBJ2-7, with 12 bases fitting TRBD2. V lost 3 bases, J lost 3 bases, and 3 bases stayed unmatched. Germline-derived CDR1 and CDR2 are GTSNPN and SVGIG (reference sequence). The CDR3 sequence is 14 residues long. CDR3 coding DNA: TGTGCCTGGAGGACTAGCGGGAGTCTCTACGAGCAGTACTTC. This translates into CAWRTSGSLYEQYF.